This T cell receptor beta chain derives from a study of T cells in localized non-small cell lung cancer. Study findings and constraints: Adjacent uninvolved lung tissue had the highest T cell clonality, exceeding tumor. Median detection of top 100 tumor clones in adjacent lung was around 57 clones. Prolonged overall survival went with higher T cell density in the blood.

CDR3 length equals 20 residues. J lost 6 bases, V lost 0 bases, and 18 bases had no gene match. Per germline, CDR1 MGHRA and CDR2 YSYEKL. Sequencing was performed with immunoSEQ multiplex PCR; in TCRdb, only in-frame clones are kept and a portion is missing. The repertoire holds around 140,000 clones, with approximately 88% as singletons. Details on this clone: The antigen is not known.

The rearrangement links TRBV4-1 to TRBJ2-7; 12 nucleotides align to TRBD2. The clonotype comes from a female donor aged 60 or older with stage I lung adenocarcinoma. This specimen was peripheral blood, taken before any cancer treatment. The CDR3 nucleotides are TGCGCCAGCAGCCAAGACAAGGAACGACTAGCGGGAGTCCCGGGGCTCGAGCAGTACTTC. Its protein product is CASSQDKERLAGVPGLEQYF.